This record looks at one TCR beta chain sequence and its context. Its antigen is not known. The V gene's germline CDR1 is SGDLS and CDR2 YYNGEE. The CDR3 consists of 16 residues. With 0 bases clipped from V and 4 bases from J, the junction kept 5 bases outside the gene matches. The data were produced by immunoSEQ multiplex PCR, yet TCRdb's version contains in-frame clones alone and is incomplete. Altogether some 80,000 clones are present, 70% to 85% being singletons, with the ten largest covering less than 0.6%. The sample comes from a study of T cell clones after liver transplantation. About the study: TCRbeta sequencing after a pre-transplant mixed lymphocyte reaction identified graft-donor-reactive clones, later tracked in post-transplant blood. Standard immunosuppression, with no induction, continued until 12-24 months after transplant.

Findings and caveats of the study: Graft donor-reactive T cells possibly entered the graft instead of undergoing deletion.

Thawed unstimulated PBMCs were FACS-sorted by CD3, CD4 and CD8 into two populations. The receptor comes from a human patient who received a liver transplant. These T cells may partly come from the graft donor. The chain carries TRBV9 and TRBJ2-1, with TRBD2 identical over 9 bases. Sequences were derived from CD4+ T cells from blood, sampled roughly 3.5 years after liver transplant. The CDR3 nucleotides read TGTGCCAGCAGCGTAGGGTTAGCGGGGGTTTACAATGAGCAGTTCTTC. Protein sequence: CASSVGLAGVYNEQFF.